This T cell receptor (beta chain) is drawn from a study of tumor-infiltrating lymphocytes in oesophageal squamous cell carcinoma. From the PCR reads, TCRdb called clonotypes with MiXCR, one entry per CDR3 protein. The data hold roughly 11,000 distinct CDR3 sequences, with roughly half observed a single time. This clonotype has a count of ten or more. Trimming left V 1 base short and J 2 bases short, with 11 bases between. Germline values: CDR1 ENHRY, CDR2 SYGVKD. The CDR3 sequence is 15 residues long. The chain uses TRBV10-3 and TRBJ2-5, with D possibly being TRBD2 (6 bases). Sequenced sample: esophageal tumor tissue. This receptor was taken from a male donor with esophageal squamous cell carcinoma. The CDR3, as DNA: TGTGCCATCAGTGAGTATGGCGGGGAACAAGAGACCCAGTACTTC. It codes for CAISEYGGEQETQYF.